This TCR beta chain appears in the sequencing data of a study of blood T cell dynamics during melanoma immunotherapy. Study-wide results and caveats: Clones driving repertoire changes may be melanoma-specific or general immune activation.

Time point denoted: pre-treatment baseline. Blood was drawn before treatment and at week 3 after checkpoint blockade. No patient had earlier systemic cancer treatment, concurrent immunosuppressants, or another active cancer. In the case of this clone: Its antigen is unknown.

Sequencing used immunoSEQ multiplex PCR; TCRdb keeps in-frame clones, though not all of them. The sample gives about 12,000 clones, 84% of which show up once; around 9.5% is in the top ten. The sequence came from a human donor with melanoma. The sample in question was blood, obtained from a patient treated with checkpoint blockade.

This chain's CDR3 is CAWSTGSNQPQHF. In nucleotides, the CDR3 is TGTGCCTGGAGTACAGGTAGCAATCAGCCCCAGCATTTT. The chain uses TRBV30 and TRBJ1-5, with a weak D call TRBD1 (5 bases). In germline, CDR1 is GTSNPN, CDR2 SVGIG (reference sequence). V lost 2 bases and J lost 0, with 5 bases in between. The CDR3 extends over 13 amino acids.